The 7 T cell receptor beta chains presented below share a single source sample, sequenced in a study of control samples from healthy donors and cancer patients. Measured with immunoSEQ multiplex PCR; TCRdb has only the in-frame clones, and not every one. The repertoire holds about 51,000 clones, with about 92% as singletons. Sample: PBMCs. All receptors come from a man aged 40-49 years with colorectal cancer.

The rearrangement joins TRBV5-5 to TRBJ1-2; a weak D match, TRBD1 (5 bases). The ends were cut back, 3 bases at V and 4 bases at J, with 19 bases in the middle. The CDR3 has 16 amino acids. Germline V gives CDR1 SGHKS, CDR2 YYEKEE (reference sequence). The CDR3 is CASSSGTFSYSYGYTF. The CDR3 DNA reads TGTGCCAGCAGCTCCGGGACCTTTTCCTATAGCTATGGCTACACCTTC.

The chain is built from TRBV4-1 and TRBJ2-5; maybe TRBD1 (5 bases). The V end was cut by 1 base, the J end by 2 bases, with 8 bases between. CDR1 MGHRA and CDR2 YSYEKL come from the germline V gene. This CDR3 is built from 14 residues. CDR3 residues: CASSQVDRQETQYF. The DNA of the CDR3 is TGCGCCAGCAGCCAAGTTGACAGACAAGAGACCCAGTACTTC.

The genes are TRBV12-3 or TRBV12-4 and TRBJ2-2; D is undetermined. This CDR3 region has 11 residues. V shed 3 bases and J shed 6 bases, with 2 bases lying between them. Here the CDR3 reads CASSFPGELFF. The CDR3 coding sequence is TGTGCCAGCAGTTTCCCCGGGGAGCTGTTTTTT.

CDR3 amino acids: CASSLGRGSYEQYF. Written as DNA, the CDR3 is TGTGCCAGCAGCCTCGGACGGGGCTCCTACGAGCAGTACTTC. The V and J genes are TRBV11-3 and TRBJ2-7; D possibly corresponds to TRBD2 (5 bases). The V end was cut by 5 bases, the J end by 0 bases, with 11 bases between. This CDR3 has 14 residues. Germline-derived CDR1 and CDR2 are SGHNT and YENEEA. The complete variable domain, with remaining parts taken from reference TRBV11-3 and TRBJ2-7, reads EAGVVQSPRYKIIEKKQPVAFWCNPISGHNTLYWYLQNLGQGPELLIRYENEEAVDDSQLPKDRFSAERLKGVDSTLKIQPAELGDSAVYLCASSLGRGSYEQYFGPGTRLTVT.

In DNA form, the CDR3 reads TGTGCCAGCAGTTCGCCGGGGACCGGGGAGCTGTTTTTT. Its translation: CASSSPGTGELFF. The chain combines TRBV6-5 with TRBJ2-2; a weak D match, TRBD2 (5 bases). V was cut by 4 bases and J by 5 bases, with 8 bases left in between. CDR1 is MNHEY, CDR2 SVGAGI, per germline. The length of the CDR3 is 13 residues.

The CDR3 protein is CASGLYSSSEQYF. For the CDR3, the DNA is TGTGCTAGTGGTTTGTATTCTAGTTCCGAGCAGTACTTC. This chain joins TRBV12-5 and TRBJ2-7; D remains unclear. V lost 2 bases, J lost 6 bases, and 11 bases lay in between. Germline V lookup: CDR1 LGHNT, CDR2 FRNRAP. The CDR3 spans 13 residues.

The gene calls are TRBV4-1 and TRBJ2-3; D is undetermined. Trimming pared 4 bases from V and 0 bases from J, leaving 11 bases between. This CDR3 has 15 amino acids. Germline V gives CDR1 MGHRA, CDR2 YSYEKL. Here the CDR3 reads CASSLLTSSTDTQYF. DNA for the CDR3: TGCGCCAGCAGCCTGCTGACGTCTAGCACAGATACGCAGTATTTT.